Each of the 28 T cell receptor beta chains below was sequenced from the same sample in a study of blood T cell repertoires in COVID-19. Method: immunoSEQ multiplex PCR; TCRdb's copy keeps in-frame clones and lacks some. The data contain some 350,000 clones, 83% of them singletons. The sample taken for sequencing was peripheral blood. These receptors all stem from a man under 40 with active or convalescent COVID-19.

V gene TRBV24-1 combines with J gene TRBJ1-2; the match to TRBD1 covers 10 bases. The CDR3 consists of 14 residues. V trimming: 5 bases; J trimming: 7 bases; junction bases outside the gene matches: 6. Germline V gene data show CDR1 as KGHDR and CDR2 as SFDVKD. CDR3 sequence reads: CATSAGGQGSGYTF. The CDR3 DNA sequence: TGTGCCACCAGTGCGGGGGGACAGGGGAGTGGCTACACCTTC.

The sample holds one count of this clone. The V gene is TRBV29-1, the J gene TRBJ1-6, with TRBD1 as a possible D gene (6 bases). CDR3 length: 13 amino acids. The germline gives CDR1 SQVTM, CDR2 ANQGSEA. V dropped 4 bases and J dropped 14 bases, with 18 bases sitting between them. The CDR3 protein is CSVAVSGVPALHF. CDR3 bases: TGCAGCGTTGCGGTTTCAGGGGTTCCAGCCCTCCACTTT.

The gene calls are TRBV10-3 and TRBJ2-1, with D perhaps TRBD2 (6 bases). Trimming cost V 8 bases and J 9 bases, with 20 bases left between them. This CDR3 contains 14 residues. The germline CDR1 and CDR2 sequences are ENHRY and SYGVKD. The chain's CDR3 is CAISGLQPPREQFF. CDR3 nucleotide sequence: TGTGCCATCTCGGGACTCCAACCGCCCCGTGAGCAGTTCTTC.

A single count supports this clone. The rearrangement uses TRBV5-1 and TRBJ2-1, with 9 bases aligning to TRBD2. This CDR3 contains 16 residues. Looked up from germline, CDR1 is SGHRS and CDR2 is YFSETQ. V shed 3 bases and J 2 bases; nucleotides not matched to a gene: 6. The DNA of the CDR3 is TGCGCCAGCAGCTCCGTACGCGGGGGGGCCTACAATGAGCAGTTCTTC. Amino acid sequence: CASSSVRGGAYNEQFF. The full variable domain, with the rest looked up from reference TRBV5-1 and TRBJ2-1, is KAGVTQTPRYLIKTRGQQVTLSCSPISGHRSVSWYQQTPGQGLQFLFEYFSETQRNKGNFPGRFSGRQFSNSRSEMNVSTLELGDSALYLCASSSVRGGAYNEQFFGPGTRLTVL.

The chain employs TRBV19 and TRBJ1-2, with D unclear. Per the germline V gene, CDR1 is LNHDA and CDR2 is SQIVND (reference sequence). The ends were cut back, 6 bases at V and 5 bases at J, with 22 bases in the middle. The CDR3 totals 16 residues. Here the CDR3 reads CASRTGSLGSRYGYTF. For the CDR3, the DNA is TGTGCCAGTAGGACCGGGAGCCTAGGCTCTCGTTATGGCTACACCTTC.

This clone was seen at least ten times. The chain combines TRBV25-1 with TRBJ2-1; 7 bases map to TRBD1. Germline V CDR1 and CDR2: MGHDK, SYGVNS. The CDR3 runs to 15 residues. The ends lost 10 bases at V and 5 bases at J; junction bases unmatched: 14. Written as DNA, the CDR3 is TGTGCCACCCTATCCGCAGGGGGTTACAACAATGAGCAGTTCTTC. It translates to CATLSAGGYNNEQFF.

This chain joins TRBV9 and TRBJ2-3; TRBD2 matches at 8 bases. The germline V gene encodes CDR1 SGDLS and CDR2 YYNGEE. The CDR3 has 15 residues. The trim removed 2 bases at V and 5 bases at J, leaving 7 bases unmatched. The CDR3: CASSVSGRVGDTQYF. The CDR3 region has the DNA TGTGCCAGCAGCGTCAGCGGGAGAGTCGGAGATACGCAGTATTTT.

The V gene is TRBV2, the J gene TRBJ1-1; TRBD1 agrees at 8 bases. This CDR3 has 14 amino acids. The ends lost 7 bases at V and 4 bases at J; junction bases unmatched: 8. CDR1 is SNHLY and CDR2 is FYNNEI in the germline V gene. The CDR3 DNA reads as TGTGCCAGCACCACGACAGGGGTTGGCACTGAAGCTTTCTTT. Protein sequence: CASTTTGVGTEAFF.

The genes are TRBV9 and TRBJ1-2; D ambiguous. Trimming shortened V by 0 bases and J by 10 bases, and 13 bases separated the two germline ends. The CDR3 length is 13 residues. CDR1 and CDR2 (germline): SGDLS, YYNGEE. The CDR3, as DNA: TGTGCCAGCAGCGTAGCCATTGGGCCTGACTACACCTTC. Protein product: CASSVAIGPDYTF.

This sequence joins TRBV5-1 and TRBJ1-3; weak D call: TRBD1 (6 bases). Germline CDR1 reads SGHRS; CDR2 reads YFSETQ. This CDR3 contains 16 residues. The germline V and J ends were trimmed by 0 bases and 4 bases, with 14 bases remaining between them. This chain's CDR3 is CASSLDWGPGGNTIYF. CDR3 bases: TGCGCCAGCAGCTTGGACTGGGGGCCGGGGGGAAACACCATATATTTT.

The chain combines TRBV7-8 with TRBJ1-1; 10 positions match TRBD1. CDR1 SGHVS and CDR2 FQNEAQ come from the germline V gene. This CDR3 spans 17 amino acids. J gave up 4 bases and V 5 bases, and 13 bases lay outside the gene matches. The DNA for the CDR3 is TGTGCCAGCAGCCCACCACTTCGACAGGGGGCGCGCACTGAAGCTTTCTTT. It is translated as CASSPPLRQGARTEAFF.

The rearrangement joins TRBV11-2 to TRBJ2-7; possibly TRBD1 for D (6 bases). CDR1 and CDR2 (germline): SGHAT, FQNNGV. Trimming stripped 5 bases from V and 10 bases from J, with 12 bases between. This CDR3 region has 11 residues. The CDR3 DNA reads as TGTGCCAGCAGCCCGGACAGACCCCAGTACTTC. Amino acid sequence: CASSPDRPQYF.

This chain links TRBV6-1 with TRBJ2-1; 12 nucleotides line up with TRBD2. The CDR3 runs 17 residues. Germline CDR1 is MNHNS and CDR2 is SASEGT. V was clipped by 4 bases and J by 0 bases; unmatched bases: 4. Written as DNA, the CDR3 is TGTGCCAGCAGTGGACTAGCGGGGGTTAGCTCCTACAATGAGCAGTTCTTC. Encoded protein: CASSGLAGVSSYNEQFF.

The CDR3: CASSKPGYNEQFF. The CDR3 nucleotides are TGTGCCAGCAGCAAACCAGGCTACAATGAGCAGTTCTTC. The V and J genes are TRBV7-2 and TRBJ2-1; no clear D gene. This CDR3 contains 13 residues. V was pared by 5 bases and J by 3 bases, with 8 bases between. The germline gives CDR1 SGHTA, CDR2 FQGNSA.

The CDR3 DNA reads TGTGCCAGCAGCCAGGACTCGGGGTATTCGAGCTATGGCTACACCTTC. This translates into CASSQDSGYSSYGYTF. The genes are TRBV3-1 (or the pseudogene TRBV3-2) and TRBJ1-2, with D unclear. This CDR3 is 16 amino acids long. V was cut by 3 bases and J by 4 bases, with 18 bases left in between. Germline V gene data show CDR1 as LGHDT and CDR2 as YNNKEL (reference sequence).

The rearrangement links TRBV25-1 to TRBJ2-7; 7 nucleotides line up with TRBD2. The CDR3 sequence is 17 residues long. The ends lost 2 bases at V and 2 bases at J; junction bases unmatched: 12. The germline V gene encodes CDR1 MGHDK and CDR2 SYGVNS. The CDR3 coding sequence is TGTGCCAGCAGTGAAACCCACCAGGGAGGGCAGGCCTACGAGCAGTACTTC. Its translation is CASSETHQGGQAYEQYF.

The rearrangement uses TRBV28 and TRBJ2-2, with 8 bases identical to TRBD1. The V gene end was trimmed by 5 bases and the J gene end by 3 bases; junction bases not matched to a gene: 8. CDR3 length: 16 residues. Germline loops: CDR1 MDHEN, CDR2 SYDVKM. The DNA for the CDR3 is TGTGCCAGCAGTCCCGACAGGGGACCCCACACCGGGGAGCTGTTTTTT. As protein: CASSPDRGPHTGELFF.

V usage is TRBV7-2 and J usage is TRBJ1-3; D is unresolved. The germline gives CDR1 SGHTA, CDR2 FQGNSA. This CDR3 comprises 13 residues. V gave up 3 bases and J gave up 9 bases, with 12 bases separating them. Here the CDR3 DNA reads TGTGCCAGCAGCTTCGAGAGATTTTCCACCATATATTTT. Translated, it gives CASSFERFSTIYF. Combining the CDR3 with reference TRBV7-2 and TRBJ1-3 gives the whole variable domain GAGVSQSPSNKVTEKGKDVELRCDPISGHTALYWYRQSLGQGLEFLIYFQGNSAPDKSGLPSDRFSAERTGGSVSTLTIQRTQQEDSAVYLCASSFERFSTIYFGEGSWLTVV.

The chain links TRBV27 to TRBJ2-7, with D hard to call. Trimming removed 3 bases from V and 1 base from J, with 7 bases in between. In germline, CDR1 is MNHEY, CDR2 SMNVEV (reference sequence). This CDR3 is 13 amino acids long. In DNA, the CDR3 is TGTGCCAGCAGTTTGGCCGTTTCCTACGAGCAGTACTTC. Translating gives CASSLAVSYEQYF.

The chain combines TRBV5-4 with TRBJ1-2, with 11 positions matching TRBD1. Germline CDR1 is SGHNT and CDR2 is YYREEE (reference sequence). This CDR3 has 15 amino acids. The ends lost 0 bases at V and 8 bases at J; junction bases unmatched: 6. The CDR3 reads CASSLDGGQGDGYTF. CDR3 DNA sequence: TGTGCCAGCAGCTTGGATGGGGGACAGGGGGACGGCTACACCTTC.

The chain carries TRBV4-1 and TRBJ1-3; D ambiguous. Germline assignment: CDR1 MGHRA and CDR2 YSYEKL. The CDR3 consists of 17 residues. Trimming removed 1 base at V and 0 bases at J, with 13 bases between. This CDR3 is CASSQAHTGSSGNTIYF. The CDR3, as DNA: TGCGCCAGCAGCCAAGCTCATACGGGGAGCTCTGGAAACACCATATATTTT.

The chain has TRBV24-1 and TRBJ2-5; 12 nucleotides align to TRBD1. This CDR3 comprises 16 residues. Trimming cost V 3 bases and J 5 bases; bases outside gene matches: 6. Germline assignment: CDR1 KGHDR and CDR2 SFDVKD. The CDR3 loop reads CATSDTGTGGRETQYF. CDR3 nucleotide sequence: TGTGCCACCAGTGATACCGGGACAGGGGGCCGGGAGACCCAGTACTTC.

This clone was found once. In DNA, the CDR3 is TGTGCCAGCAGCGTAGTAGCCCCGACTAGCGGAAATGAGCAGTTCTTC. It encodes CASSVVAPTSGNEQFF. The chain links TRBV9 to TRBJ2-1, with 9 nucleotides matching TRBD2. Looked up from germline, CDR1 is SGDLS and CDR2 is YYNGEE. CDR3 length equals 16 residues. The ends lost 0 bases at V and 7 bases at J; junction bases unmatched: 8.

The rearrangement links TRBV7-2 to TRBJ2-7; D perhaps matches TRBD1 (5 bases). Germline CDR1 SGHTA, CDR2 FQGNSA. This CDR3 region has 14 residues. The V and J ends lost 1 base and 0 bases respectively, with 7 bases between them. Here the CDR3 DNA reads TGTGCCAGCAGCTTAGACAGGTTCTCCTACGAGCAGTACTTC. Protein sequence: CASSLDRFSYEQYF. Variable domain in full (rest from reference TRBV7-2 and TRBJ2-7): GAGVSQSPSNKVTEKGKDVELRCDPISGHTALYWYRQSLGQGLEFLIYFQGNSAPDKSGLPSDRFSAERTGGSVSTLTIQRTQQEDSAVYLCASSLDRFSYEQYFGPGTRLTVT.

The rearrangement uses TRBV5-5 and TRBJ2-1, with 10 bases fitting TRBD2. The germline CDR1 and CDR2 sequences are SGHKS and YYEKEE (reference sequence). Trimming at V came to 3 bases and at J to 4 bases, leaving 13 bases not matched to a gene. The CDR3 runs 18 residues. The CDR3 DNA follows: TGTGCCAGCAGCTCTTCTCCCGGGACTAGCGCGGAATACAATGAGCAGTTCTTC. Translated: CASSSSPGTSAEYNEQFF.

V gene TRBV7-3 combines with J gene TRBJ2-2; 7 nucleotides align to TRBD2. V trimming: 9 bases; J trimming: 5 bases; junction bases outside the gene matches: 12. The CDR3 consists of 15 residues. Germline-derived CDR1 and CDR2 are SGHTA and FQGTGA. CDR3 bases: TGTGCCAGTACCCGACCGGGAGGAGGGACCGGGGAGCTGTTTTTT. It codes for CASTRPGGGTGELFF.

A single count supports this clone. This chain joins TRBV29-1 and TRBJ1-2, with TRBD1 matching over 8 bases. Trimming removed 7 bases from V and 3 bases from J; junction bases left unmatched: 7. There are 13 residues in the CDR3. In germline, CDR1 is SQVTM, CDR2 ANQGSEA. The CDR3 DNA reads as TGCAGCGCACCGACAGGGGCGGACTATGGCTACACCTTC. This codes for CSAPTGADYGYTF.

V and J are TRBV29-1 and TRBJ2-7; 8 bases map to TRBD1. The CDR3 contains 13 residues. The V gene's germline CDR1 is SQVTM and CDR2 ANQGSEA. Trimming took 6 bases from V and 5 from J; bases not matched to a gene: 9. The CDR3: CSVVRDRSHEQYF. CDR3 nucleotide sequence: TGCAGCGTCGTCCGGGACAGGAGCCACGAGCAGTACTTC.